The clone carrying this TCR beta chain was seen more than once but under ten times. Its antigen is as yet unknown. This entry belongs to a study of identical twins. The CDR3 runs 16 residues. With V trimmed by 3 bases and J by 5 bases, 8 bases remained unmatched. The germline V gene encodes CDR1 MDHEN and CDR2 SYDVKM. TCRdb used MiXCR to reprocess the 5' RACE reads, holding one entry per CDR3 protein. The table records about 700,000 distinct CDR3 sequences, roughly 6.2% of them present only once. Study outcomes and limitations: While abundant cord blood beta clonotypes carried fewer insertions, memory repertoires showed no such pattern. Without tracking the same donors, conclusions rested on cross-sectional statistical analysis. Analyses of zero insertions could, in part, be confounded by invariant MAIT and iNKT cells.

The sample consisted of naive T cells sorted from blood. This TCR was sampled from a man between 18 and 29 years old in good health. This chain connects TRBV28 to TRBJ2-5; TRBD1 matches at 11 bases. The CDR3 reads CASSLGGQGARETQYF. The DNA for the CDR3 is TGTGCCAGCAGTTTGGGAGGACAGGGGGCGAGGGAGACCCAGTACTTC.